This note documents a single T cell receptor (beta chain) sequence. Its antigen remains unidentified. Cultured CD4+ T-cell DNA underwent Oncomine TCR Beta short-read sequencing. TCRdb reprocessed the PCR reads via MiXCR and lists one record per CDR3 protein. The sample contains 15,000 to 20,000 distinct CDR3 sequences, about half of which appear only once. Treatment noted: approximately nine-day PBMC culture with coronavirus spike peptide pools or control peptides (ViraFEST assay). Positive PCR results dated from March to December 2020, before the US Alpha, Beta and Delta variants. The data are from a study of vaccination and CD4 T cells after COVID-19. Whole-study context: Samples taken post-COVID came a median around 93 days after diagnosis, ranging from 35 to 161. Cellular stimulation was performed using overlapping spike peptides derived from SARS-CoV-2, HCoV-NL63, HCoV-OC43 and HCoV-229E.

The study's findings and limits: Rising from about 20 to 38, the median of SARS-CoV-2-reactive clonotypes did not change significantly.

Unmatched junction bases numbered 12, after V lost 2 bases and J lost 2 bases. The CDR3 contains 16 residues. Germline V gene data show CDR1 as DFQATT and CDR2 as SNEGSKA (reference sequence). The chain couples TRBV20-1 to TRBJ2-7; 7 bases are shared with TRBD2. The input for sequencing was CD4+ T cells from blood, cultured in vitro, taken before SARS-CoV-2 vaccination. The receptor's source is a human donor who had recovered from COVID-19. CDR3 loop: CSARPLGEGSPYEQYF. The CDR3 coding sequence is TGCAGTGCTAGACCCCTAGGGGAGGGGTCCCCCTACGAGCAGTACTTC.